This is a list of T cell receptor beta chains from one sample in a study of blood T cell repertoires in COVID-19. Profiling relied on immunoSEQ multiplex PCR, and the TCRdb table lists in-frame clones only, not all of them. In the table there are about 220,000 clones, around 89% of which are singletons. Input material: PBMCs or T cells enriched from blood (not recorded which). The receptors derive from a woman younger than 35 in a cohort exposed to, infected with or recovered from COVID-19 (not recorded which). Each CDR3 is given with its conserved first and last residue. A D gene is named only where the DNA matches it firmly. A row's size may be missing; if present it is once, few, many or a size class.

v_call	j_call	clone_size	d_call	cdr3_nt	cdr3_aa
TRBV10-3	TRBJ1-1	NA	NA	TGTGCCATCAGTGAGTCTAATAGGGCACGGGGTACTGAAGCTTTCTTT	CAISESNRARGTEAFF
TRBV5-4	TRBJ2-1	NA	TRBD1	TGTGCCAGCACCCCGGGGGGACAGGGGGCGTCCGATGAGCAGTTCTTC	CASTPGGQGASDEQFF
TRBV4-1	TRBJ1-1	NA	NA	TGCGCCAGCAGCCAAGTCGTAACAGGGAACACTGAAGCTTTCTTT	CASSQVVTGNTEAFF
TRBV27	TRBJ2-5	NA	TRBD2	TGTGCCAGCAGTTTGCGGGGGTCGGAGACCCAGTACTTC	CASSLRGSETQYF
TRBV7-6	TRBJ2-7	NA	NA	TGTGCCTCGCGAGAGGAAGCGGGCAGCTCCTACGAGCAGTACTTC	CASREEAGSSYEQYF
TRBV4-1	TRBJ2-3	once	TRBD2	TGCGCCAGCAGCCAAGACTCTAGGACTAGCGGGTGGAACACAGATACGCAGTATTTT	CASSQDSRTSGWNTDTQYF
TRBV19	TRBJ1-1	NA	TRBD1	TGTGCCACTACAGGGGGCTGGACTGAAGCTTTCTTT	CATTGGWTEAFF
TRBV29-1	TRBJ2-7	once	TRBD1	TGCAGCGTCCGGACAGGGATCTACGAGCAGTACTTC	CSVRTGIYEQYF
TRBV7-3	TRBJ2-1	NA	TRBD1	TGTGCCAGCAGCTTAATGGGGACAGGGGTTCATGAGCAGTTCTTC	CASSLMGTGVHEQFF
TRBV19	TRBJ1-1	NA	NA	TGTGCCAGTAGTCACAACCCACGTGCGCCGGGGGACACTGAAGCTTTCTTT	CASSHNPRAPGDTEAFF
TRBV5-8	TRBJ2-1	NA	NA	TGTGCCAGCAGCTTGGGGCGGGGGCTCCTCTACAATGAGCAGTTCTTC	CASSLGRGLLYNEQFF
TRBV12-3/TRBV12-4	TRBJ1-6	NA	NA	TGTGCCAGCAGTTTGCAGAATTCACCCCTCCACTTT	CASSLQNSPLHF
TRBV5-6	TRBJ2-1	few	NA	TGTGCCAGCAGCTTGGTTGGGGGGGCGAGCTCCTACAATGAGCAGTTCTTC	CASSLVGGASSYNEQFF
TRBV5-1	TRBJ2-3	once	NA	TGCGCCAGCAGCGTCGGGACACCAAGCACAGATACGCAGTATTTT	CASSVGTPSTDTQYF
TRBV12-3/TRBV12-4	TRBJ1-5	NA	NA	TGTGCCAGCAGTTTTGGTGGACAACAGCCCCAGCATTTT	CASSFGGQQPQHF
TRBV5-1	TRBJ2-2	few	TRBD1	TGCGCCAGCAGATTAGGGACAGGGGCCGGGGAGCTGTTTTTT	CASRLGTGAGELFF
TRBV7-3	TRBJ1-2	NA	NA	TGTGCCAGCAGCTTAACGGAAGGGGGTTTCTATGGCTACACCTTC	CASSLTEGGFYGYTF
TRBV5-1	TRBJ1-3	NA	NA	TGCGCCAGCAGCTTGGATCTCCGGAGCTCTGGAAACACCATATATTTT	CASSLDLRSSGNTIYF
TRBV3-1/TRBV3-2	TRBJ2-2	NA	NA	TGTGCCAGCAGCCCTAGTATAAACACCGGGGAGCTGTTTTTT	CASSPSINTGELFF
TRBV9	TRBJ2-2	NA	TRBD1	TGTGCCAGCAGCGTAGGGACAGGAGTCACCGGGGAGCTGTTTTTT	CASSVGTGVTGELFF
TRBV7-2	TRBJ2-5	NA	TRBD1	TGTGCCAGCAGCCTCACCCCGGGACAGCAAGAGACCCAGTACTTC	CASSLTPGQQETQYF
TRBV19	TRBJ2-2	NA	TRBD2	TGTGCCAGTAGCGCCAGGGTAGCTAGCGGAGCGAACACCGGGGAGCTGTTTTTT	CASSARVASGANTGELFF
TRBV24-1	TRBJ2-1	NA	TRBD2	TGTGCCACCAGCCACCGGCGGGGGGGGGAAACCCACAATGAGCAGTTCTTC	CATSHRRGGETHNEQFF
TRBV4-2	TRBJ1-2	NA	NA	TGTGCCAGCAGCCAAAGATTAGCGGTCCCTAACTATGGCTACACCTTC	CASSQRLAVPNYGYTF
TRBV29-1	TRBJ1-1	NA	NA	TGCAGCGGAACGCGGGGCACTGAAGCTTTCTTT	CSGTRGTEAFF
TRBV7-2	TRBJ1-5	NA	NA	TGTGCCAGCAGCCGCGGCGGGGGTTCTCAGCCCCAGCATTTT	CASSRGGGSQPQHF
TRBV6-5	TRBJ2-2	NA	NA	TGTGCCAGCAGCGGGTCGAACACCGGGGAGCTGTTTTTT	CASSGSNTGELFF
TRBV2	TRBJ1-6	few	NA	TGTGCCAGCATCCTTGACAGGTTCTTAAGCTCCTATAATTCACCCCTCCACTTT	CASILDRFLSSYNSPLHF
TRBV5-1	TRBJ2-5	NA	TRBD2	TGCGCCAGCAGCTTGGGCCAACTAGCGGGGGAAGAGACCCAGTACTTC	CASSLGQLAGEETQYF
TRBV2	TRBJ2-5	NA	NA	TGTGCCAGCAGTGAAGCGCCGCTACAAGAGACCCAGTACTTC	CASSEAPLQETQYF
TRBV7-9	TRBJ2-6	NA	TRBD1	TGTGCCAGCAGCACGACAGGGGCAGGGGCCAACGTCCTGACTTTC	CASSTTGAGANVLTF
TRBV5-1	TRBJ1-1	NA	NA	TGCGCCAGCAGCCATCATTCCGAACAGACTGAAGCTTTCTTT	CASSHHSEQTEAFF
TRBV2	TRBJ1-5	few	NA	TGTGCCAGCAGTGGCAGTTATAGCAATCAGCCCCAGCATTTT	CASSGSYSNQPQHF
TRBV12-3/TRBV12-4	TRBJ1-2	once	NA	TGTGCCAGCAGTTTAGCCAGTTCCTATGGCTACACCTTC	CASSLASSYGYTF
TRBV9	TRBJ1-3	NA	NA	TGTGCCAGCAGCCCCACGCAGGGGATGCCTGGAAACACCATATATTTT	CASSPTQGMPGNTIYF
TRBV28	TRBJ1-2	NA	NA	TGTGCCAGCAGTTTCCGAGACTATGGCTACACCTTC	CASSFRDYGYTF
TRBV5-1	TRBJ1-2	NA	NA	TGCGCCAGCAGCAGGACGGGGGGCGACTATGGCTACACCTTC	CASSRTGGDYGYTF
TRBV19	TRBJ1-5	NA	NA	TGTGCCAGTAGTGGCAGGAATAGCAATCAGCCCCAGCATTTT	CASSGRNSNQPQHF
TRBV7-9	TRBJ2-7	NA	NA	TGTGCCAGCAGCCGACCAGGCTACGAGCAGTACTTC	CASSRPGYEQYF
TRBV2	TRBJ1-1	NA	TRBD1	TGTGCCAGCAGCGACGGAATCAGGGGGCCAGGAGCTTTCTTT	CASSDGIRGPGAFF
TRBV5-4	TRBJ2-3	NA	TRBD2	TGTGCCAGCAGCTACGGCGGGGGGGGCACAGATACGCAGTATTTT	CASSYGGGGTDTQYF
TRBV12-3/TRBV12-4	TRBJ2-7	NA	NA	TGTGCCAGCAACCTTCCCCCGCGGGGGCGGCAGTACTTC	CASNLPPRGRQYF
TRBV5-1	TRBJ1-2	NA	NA	TGCGCCAGCAGCCAAGGGGCGGCGAGTTCTGGCTACACCTTC	CASSQGAASSGYTF
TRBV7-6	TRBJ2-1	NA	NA	TGTGCCAGCAGCTTAAGTGGGGCAGCCTACGATGAGCAGTTCTTC	CASSLSGAAYDEQFF
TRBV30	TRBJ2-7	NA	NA	TGTGCCTGGAGTCGGGGGAGGGGGAACGAGCAGTACTTC	CAWSRGRGNEQYF
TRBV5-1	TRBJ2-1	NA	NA	TGCGCCAGCAGCTTGGTCGGGTCCAGGGACAATGAGCAGTTCTTC	CASSLVGSRDNEQFF
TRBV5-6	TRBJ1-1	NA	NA	TGTGCCAGCAGCTTGAGCCAGAACACTGAAGCTTTCTTT	CASSLSQNTEAFF
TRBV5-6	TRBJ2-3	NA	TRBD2	TGTGCCAGCAGCTTTCCCCCTAGCGGGAGCTTTACAGATACGCAGTATTTT	CASSFPPSGSFTDTQYF
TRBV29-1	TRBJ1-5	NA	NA	TGCAGCGCCAGACAGAATCAGAGACAGCCCCAGCATTTT	CSARQNQRQPQHF
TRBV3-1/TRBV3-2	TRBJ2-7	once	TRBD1	TGTGCCAGCAGCCAAGAGGGACAGGAAGACTACGAGCAGTACTTC	CASSQEGQEDYEQYF
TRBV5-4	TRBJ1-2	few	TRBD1	TGTGCCAGCAGCTTGGTGGACAGGGGGCTAGGTGGCTACACCTTC	CASSLVDRGLGGYTF
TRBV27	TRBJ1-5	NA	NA	TGTGCCAGCAGTTTAGAGGGGGTGAATCAGCCCCAGCATTTT	CASSLEGVNQPQHF
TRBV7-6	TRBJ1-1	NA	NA	TGTGCCAGCAGCCCGTGGACACCCCGCGGGAACACTGAAGCTTTCTTT	CASSPWTPRGNTEAFF
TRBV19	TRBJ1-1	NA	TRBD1	TGTGCCAGTAGTAGTGACAGGGGGCTGAACACTGAAGCTTTCTTT	CASSSDRGLNTEAFF
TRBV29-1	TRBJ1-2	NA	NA	TGCAGCGCCGGGGGTCGGGACTTAGGCTACACCTTC	CSAGGRDLGYTF
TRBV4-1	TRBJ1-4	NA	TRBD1	TGCGCCAGCAGCCCCGTGCCGGGACAGGGGATTGAAAAACTGTTTTTT	CASSPVPGQGIEKLFF